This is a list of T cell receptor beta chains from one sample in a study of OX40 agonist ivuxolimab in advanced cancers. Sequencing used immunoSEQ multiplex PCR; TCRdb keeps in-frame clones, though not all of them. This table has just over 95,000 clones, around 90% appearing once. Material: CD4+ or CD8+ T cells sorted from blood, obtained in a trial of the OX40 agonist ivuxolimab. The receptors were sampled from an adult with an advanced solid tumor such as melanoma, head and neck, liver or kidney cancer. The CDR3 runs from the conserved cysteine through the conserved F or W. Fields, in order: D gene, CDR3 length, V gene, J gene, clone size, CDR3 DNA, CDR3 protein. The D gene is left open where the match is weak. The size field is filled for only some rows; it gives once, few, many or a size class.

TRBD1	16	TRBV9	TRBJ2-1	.	TGTGCCAGCAGCGTAGGAGCGGGACAGGGGGCGGATGAGCAGTTCTTC	CASSVGAGQGADEQFF
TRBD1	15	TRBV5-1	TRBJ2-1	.	TGCGCCAGCACGAAGCCGGGACAGGGCTACAATGAGCAGTTCTTC	CASTKPGQGYNEQFF
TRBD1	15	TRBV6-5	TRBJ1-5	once	TGTGCCAGCAGTCTGGACAGGACCCGCAATCAGCCCCAGCATTTT	CASSLDRTRNQPQHF
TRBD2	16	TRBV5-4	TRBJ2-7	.	TGTGCCAGCAGCTCGGGGAGGACTAGCGGGAGACACGAGCAGTACTTC	CASSSGRTSGRHEQYF
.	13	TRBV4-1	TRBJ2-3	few	TGCGCCAGCAGCCAACCGTGGGCAGATACGCAGTATTTT	CASSQPWADTQYF
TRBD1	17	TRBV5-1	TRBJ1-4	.	TGCGCCAGCAGCTTGGAAGGGACAGGGGCACTCTTTGAAAAACTGTTTTTT	CASSLEGTGALFEKLFF
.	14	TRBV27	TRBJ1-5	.	TGTGCCAGCAGTTTAACAAGGGGCAATCAGCCCCAGCATTTT	CASSLTRGNQPQHF
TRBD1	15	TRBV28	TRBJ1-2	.	TGTGCCAGCACCTTAGGCGGGACAGGGAACTATGGCTACACCTTC	CASTLGGTGNYGYTF
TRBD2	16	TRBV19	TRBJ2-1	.	TGTGCCAGTAGTACCGGACTAGCGGGAGCCTACAATGAGCAGTTCTTC	CASSTGLAGAYNEQFF
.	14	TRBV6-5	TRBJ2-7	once	TGTGCCAGTCTATCGCTCGATGGGCCCTACGAGCAGTACTTC	CASLSLDGPYEQYF
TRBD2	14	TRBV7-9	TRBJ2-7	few	TGTGCCAGCAGCCAACCGGGACTAGCGGGAGCAGTGTACTTC	CASSQPGLAGAVYF
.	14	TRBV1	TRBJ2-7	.	TGCACCAGCAGCCAAGGACAGTGCTCCTACGAGCAGTACTTC	CTSSQGQCSYEQYF
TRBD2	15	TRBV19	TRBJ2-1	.	TGTGCCAGTAGTATCCAGCGGGGAACCTACAATGAGCAGTTCTTC	CASSIQRGTYNEQFF
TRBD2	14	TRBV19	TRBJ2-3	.	TGTGCCAGTGGGAAGCGGGACTTCACAGATACGCAGTATTTT	CASGKRDFTDTQYF
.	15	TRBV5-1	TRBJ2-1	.	TGCGCCAGCAGCTTGGAGAGGAGCTTCTTCGATGAGCAGTTCTTC	CASSLERSFFDEQFF
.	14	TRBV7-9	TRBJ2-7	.	TGTGCCAGCAGGAAACAGGGAACCCCCTACGAGCAGTACTTC	CASRKQGTPYEQYF
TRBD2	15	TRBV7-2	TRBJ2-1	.	TGTGCCAGCAGTGAAATGGCGGGGGGCAACAATGAGCAGTTCTTC	CASSEMAGGNNEQFF
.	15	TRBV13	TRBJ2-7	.	TGTGCCAGCAGCTTAAATATAGGGGTCGGAGGGGAGCAGTACTTC	CASSLNIGVGGEQYF
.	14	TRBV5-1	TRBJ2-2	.	TGCGCCAGCAGCTTGGTTAGGGAGACCGGGGAGCTGTTTTTT	CASSLVRETGELFF
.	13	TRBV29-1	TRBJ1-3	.	TGCAGCGTTCGAGAGGGCTCTGGAAACACCATATATTTT	CSVREGSGNTIYF
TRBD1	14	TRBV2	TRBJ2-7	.	TGTGCCAGTCATCGACAGGGGATCTCCGTGGAGCAGTACTTC	CASHRQGISVEQYF
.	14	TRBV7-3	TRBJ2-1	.	TGTGCCAGCAGCTCCGGACAGTCCTACAATGAGCAGTTCTTC	CASSSGQSYNEQFF
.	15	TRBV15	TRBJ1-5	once	TGTGCCACCAGCAGAGATCGACTGATGGGACAGCCCCAGCATTTT	CATSRDRLMGQPQHF
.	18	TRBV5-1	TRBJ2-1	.	TGCGCCAGCAGCCCGGGCGTTTTGGGCGAGTCCTCCTACAATGAGCAGTTCTTC	CASSPGVLGESSYNEQFF
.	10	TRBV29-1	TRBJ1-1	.	TGCAGCGTTCGGGGAACTGAAGCTTTCTTT	CSVRGTEAFF
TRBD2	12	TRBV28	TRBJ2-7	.	TGTGCCTCGACGGGGGGGATCTACGAGCAGTACTTC	CASTGGIYEQYF
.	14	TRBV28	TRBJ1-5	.	TGTGCCAGCGTAAGAGGAGGAAACAATCAGCCCCAGCATTTT	CASVRGGNNQPQHF
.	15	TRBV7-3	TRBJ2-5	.	TGTGCCAGCAGCTCTGACGTTGGGGAGAGGAGGACCCAGTACTTC	CASSSDVGERRTQYF